A single T cell receptor beta chain is shown here with its context. As yet, its antigen is unknown. This entry belongs to a study of regulatory T cells in long-lasting Graves disease. Study results and caveats: Persistent disease preferred TRBV28, TRBJ1-2 and TRBJ2-5; new disease, TRBV20-1 and TRBJ2-1. Persistent patients had more shared public clonotypes (around 2,700) than new patients (about 970). For persistent Graves' patients, TCR diversity was lower than for newly diagnosed ones.

HTBI primers from iRepertoire and Arm-PCR of CDR3 regions yielded the TCR beta libraries. Authors' data handling: Identification across samples found 62 TRBV and roughly 14 TRBJ segments. TCRdb analysed the multiplex PCR reads with MiXCR anew, one entry per CDR3 protein. The V and J calls were not made by the authors but by TCRdb's processing. This table has hundreds of thousands of distinct CDR3 sequences, around 16% appearing once. Time point in this sample: newly diagnosed GD, antithyroid drugs for less than 3 months. From RNA extracted from PBMCs, the TCR library was made. Trimming removed 6 bases at V and 6 bases at J, with 20 bases between. Germline-derived CDR1 and CDR2 are SQVTM and ANQGSEA. This CDR3 comprises 14 residues.

The chain joins TRBV29-1 to TRBJ1-2; no clear D. The TCR comes from a female donor with Graves disease. The sequencing here drew on peripheral blood mononuclear cells (PBMCs), taken at new diagnosis, from a patient treated with antithyroid drugs. Written as DNA, the CDR3 is TGCAGCGTCGCCGGGTCCCAACTAACCAATGGCTACACCTTC. Residues: CSVAGSQLTNGYTF.